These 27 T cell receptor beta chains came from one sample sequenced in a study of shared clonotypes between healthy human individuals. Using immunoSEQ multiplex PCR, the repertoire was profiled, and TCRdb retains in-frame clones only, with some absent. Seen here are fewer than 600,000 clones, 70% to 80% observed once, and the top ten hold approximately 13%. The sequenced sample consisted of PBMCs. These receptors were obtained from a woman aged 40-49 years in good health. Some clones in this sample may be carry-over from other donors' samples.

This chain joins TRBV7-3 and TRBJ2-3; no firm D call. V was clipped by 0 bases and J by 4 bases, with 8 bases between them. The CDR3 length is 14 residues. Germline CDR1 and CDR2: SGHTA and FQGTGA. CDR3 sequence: CASSLTNGPDTQYF. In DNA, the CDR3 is TGTGCCAGCAGCTTAACAAACGGGCCAGATACGCAGTATTTT. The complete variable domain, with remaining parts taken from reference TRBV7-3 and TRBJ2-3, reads GAGVSQTPSNKVTEKGKYVELRCDPISGHTALYWYRQSLGQGPEFLIYFQGTGAADDSGLPNDRFFAVRPEGSVSTLKIQRTERGDSAVYLCASSLTNGPDTQYFGPGTRLTVL.

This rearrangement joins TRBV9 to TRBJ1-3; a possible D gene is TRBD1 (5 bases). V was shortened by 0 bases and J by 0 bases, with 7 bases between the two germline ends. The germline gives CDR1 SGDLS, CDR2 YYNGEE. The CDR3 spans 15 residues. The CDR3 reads CASSVGDGSGNTIYF. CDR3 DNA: TGTGCCAGCAGCGTAGGGGACGGCTCTGGAAACACCATATATTTT. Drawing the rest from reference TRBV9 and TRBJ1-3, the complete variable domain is DSGVTQTPKHLITATGQRVTLRCSPRSGDLSVYWYQQSLDQGLQFLIQYYNGEERAKGNILERFSAQQFPDLHSELNLSSLELGDSALYFCASSVGDGSGNTIYFGEGSWLTVV.

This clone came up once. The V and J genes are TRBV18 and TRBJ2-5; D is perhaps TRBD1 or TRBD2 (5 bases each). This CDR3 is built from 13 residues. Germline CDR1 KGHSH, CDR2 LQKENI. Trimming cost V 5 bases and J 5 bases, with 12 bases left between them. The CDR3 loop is CASSVGRGETQYF. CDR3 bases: TGTGCCAGCTCAGTGGGTCGGGGCGAGACCCAGTACTTC.

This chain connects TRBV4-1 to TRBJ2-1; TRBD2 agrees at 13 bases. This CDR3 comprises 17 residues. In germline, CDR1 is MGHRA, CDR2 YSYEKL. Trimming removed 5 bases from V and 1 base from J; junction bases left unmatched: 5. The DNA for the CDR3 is TGCGCCAGCAGCTACCTGACTAGCGGGAGGTCCTACAATGAGCAGTTCTTC. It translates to CASSYLTSGRSYNEQFF.

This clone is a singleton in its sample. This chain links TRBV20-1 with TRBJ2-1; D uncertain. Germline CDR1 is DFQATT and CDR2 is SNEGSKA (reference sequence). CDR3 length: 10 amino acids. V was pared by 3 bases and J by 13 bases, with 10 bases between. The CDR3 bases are TGCAGTGCTAGCGTGATTCATCAGTTCTTC. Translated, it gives CSASVIHQFF.

CDR3 protein: CASGGGGKETQYF. The CDR3 DNA sequence: TGTGCCAGCGGGGGTGGGGGGAAAGAGACCCAGTACTTC. The rearrangement joins TRBV28 to TRBJ2-5; D perhaps matches TRBD2 (6 bases). Trimming left V 8 bases short and J 3 bases short, with 13 bases between. The length of the CDR3 is 13 residues. Germline lookup yields CDR1 MDHEN and CDR2 SYDVKM. The full variable domain, with the rest looked up from reference TRBV28 and TRBJ2-5, is DVKVTQSSRYLVKRTGEKVFLECVQDMDHENMFWYRQDPGLGLRLIYFSYDVKMKEKGDIPEGYSVSREKKERFSLILESASTNQTSMYLCASGGGGKETQYFGPGTRLLVL.

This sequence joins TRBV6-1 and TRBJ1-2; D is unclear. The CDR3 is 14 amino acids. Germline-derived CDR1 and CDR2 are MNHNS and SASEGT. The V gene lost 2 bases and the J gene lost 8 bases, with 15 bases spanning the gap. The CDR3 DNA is TGTGCCAGCAGTGAATCCCCGGTGGAGTTAGGCTACACCTTC. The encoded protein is CASSESPVELGYTF.

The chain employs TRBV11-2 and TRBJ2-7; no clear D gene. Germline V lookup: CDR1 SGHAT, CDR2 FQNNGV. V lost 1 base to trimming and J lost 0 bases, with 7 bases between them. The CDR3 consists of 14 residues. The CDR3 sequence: CASSLGLVSYEQYF. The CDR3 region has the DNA TGTGCCAGCAGCTTAGGGCTAGTCTCCTACGAGCAGTACTTC.

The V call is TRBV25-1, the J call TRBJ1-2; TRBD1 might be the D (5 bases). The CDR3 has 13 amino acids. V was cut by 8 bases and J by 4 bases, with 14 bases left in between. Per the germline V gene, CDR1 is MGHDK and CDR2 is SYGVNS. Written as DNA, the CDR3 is TGTGCCAGCTCCGAGGGACTTTTCTATGGCTACACCTTC. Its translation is CASSEGLFYGYTF.

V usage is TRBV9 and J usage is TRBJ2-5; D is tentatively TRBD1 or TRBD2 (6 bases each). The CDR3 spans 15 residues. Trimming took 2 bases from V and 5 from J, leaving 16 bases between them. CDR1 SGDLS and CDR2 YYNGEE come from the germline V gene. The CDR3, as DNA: TGTGCCAGCAGCGTGTCGTTGGGGGGCAGTGAGACCCAGTACTTC. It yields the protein CASSVSLGGSETQYF.

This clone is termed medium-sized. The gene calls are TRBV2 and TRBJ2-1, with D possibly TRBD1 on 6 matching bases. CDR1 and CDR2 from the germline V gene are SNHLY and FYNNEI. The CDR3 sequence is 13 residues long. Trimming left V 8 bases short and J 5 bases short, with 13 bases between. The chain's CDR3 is CASEGTHNNEQFF. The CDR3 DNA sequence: TGTGCCAGCGAGGGGACACATAACAATGAGCAGTTCTTC.

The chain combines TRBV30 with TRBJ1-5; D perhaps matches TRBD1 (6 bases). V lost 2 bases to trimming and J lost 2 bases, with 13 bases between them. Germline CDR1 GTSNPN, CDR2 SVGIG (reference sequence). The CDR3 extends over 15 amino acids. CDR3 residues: CAWSTLTGRNQPQHF. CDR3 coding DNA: TGTGCCTGGAGTACCCTGACAGGACGCAATCAGCCCCAGCATTTT.

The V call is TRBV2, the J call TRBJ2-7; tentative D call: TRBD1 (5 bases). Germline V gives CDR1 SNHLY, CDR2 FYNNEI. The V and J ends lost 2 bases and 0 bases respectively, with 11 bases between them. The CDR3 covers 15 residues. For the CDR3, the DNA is TGTGCCAGCAGTGAAAGACAGAGACGCTCCTACGAGCAGTACTTC. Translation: CASSERQRRSYEQYF. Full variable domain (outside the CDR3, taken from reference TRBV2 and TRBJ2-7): EPEVTQTPSHQVTQMGQEVILRCVPISNHLYFYWYRQILGQKVEFLVSFYNNEISEKSEIFDDQFSVERPDGSNFTLKIRSTKLEDSAMYFCASSERQRRSYEQYFGPGTRLTVT.

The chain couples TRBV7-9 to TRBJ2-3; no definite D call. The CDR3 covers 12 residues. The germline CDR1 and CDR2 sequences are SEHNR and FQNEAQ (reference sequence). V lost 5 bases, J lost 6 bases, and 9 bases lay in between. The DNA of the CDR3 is TGTGCCAGCAGCACCTCGGCTGATACGCAGTATTTT. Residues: CASSTSADTQYF.

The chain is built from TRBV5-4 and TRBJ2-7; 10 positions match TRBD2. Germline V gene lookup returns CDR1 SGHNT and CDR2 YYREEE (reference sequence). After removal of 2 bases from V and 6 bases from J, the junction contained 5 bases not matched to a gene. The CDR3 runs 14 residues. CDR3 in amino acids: CASSFLAGVGEQYF. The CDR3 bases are TGTGCCAGCAGCTTCCTAGCGGGAGTTGGCGAGCAGTACTTC.

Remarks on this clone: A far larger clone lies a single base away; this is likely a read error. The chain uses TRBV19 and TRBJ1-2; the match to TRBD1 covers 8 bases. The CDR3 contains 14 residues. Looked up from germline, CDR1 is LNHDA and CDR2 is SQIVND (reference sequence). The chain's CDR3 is CASSWGGQGLGYIF. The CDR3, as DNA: TGTGCCAGTAGTTGGGGCGGACAGGGACTTGGCTACATCTTC.

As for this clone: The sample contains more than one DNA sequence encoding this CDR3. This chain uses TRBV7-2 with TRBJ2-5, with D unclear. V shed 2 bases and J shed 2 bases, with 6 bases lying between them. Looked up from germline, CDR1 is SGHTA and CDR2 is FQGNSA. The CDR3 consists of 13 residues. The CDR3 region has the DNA TGTGCCAGCAGCTTACCAAATCAAGAGACCCAGTACTTC. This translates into CASSLPNQETQYF.

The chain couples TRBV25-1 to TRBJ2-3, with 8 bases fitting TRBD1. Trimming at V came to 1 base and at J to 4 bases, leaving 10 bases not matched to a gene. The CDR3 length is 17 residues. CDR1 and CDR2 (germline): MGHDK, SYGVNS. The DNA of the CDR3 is TGTGCCAGCAGTGAATTATACAGGGGGTACTCTTCAGATACGCAGTATTTT. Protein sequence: CASSELYRGYSSDTQYF.

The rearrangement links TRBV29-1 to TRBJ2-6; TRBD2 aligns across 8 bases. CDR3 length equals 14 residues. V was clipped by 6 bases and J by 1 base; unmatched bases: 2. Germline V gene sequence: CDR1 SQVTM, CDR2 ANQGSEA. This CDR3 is CSVSGGSGANVLTF. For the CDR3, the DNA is TGCAGCGTGAGCGGGGGTTCTGGGGCCAACGTCCTGACTTTC.

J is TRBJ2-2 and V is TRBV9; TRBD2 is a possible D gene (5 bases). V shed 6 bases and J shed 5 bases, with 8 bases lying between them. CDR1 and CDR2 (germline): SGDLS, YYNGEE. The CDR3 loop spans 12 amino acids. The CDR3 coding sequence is TGTGCCAGCAACCAGCGGACCGGGGAGCTGTTTTTT. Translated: CASNQRTGELFF.

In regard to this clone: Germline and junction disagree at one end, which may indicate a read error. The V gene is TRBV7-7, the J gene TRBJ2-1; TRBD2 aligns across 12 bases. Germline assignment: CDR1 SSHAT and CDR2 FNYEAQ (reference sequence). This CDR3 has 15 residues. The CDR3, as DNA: TGTGCTAGCAGCCCCCTGACTAGCGGGAGTGGGGAGCAGTTCTTC. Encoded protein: CASSPLTSGSGEQFF.

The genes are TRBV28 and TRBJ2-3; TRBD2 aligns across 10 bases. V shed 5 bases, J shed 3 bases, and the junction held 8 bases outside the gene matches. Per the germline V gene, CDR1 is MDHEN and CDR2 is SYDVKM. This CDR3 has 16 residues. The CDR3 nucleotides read TGTGCCAGCAGTCCCCCTAGCGGGAGAGTAACAGATACGCAGTATTTT. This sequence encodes CASSPPSGRVTDTQYF.

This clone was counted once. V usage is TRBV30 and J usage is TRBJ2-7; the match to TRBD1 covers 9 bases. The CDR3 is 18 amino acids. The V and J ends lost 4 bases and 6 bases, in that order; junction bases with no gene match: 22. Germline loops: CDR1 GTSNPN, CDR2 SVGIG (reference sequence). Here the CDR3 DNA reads TGTGCCTGGACCCCGGGACAGGGAGGGAGCAGAGCTCCAGGCGAGCAGTACTTC. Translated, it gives CAWTPGQGGSRAPGEQYF.

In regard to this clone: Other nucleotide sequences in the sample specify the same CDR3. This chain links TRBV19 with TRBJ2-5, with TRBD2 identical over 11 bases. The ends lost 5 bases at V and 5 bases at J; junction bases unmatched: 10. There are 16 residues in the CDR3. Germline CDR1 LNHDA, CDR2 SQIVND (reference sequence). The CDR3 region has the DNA TGTGCCAGTAGTTTTGGGACTAGCGGTAGGGGGGAGACCCAGTACTTC. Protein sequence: CASSFGTSGRGETQYF.

CDR3: CASSFRGTNPYEQYF. The CDR3 DNA reads as TGTGCCAGCAGCTTCCGCGGGACAAACCCCTACGAGCAGTACTTC. This chain links TRBV7-9 with TRBJ2-7; D may match TRBD1 or TRBD2 (6 bases each). CDR1 and CDR2 from the germline V gene are SEHNR and FQNEAQ (reference sequence). The CDR3 contains 15 residues. V gave up 3 bases and J gave up 2 bases, with 14 bases separating them. Using reference TRBV7-9 and TRBJ2-7 for the parts outside the CDR3, the full variable domain is DTGVSQNPRHKITKRGQNVTFRCDPISEHNRLYWYRQTLGQGPEFLTYFQNEAQLEKSRLLSDRFSAERPKGSFSTLEIQRTEQGDSAMYLCASSFRGTNPYEQYFGPGTRLTVT.

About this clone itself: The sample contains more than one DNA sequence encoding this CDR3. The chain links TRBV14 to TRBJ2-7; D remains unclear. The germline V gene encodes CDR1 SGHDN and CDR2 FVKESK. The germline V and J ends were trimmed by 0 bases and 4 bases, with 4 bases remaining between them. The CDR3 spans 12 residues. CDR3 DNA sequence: TGTGCCAGCAGCCAAGACAGATACGAGCAGTACTTC. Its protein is CASSQDRYEQYF.

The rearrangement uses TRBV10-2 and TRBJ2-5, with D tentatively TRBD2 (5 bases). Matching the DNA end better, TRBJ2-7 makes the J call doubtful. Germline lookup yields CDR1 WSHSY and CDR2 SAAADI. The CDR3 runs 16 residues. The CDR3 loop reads CASSESGEGRTYEQYF. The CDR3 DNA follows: TGCGCCAGCAGTGAGTCGGGAGAAGGCCGAACCTACGAGCAGTACTTC.